The 16 T cell receptor beta chains listed next were all sequenced from one sample in a study of T cell responses to AZD1222 COVID-19 vaccine. Using immunoSEQ multiplex PCR, the repertoire was profiled, and TCRdb retains in-frame clones only, with some absent. The table has 150,000 or so clones, roughly 90% seen once. Sample: peripheral blood, taken on day 0 of AZD1222 vaccination. The receptors come from an adult in good health.

This clone was counted a single time. The V call is TRBV29-1, the J call TRBJ1-2, with 8 positions matching TRBD1. The germline V gene encodes CDR1 SQVTM and CDR2 ANQGSEA. The CDR3 spans 14 residues. V trimming: 6 bases; J trimming: 4 bases; junction bases outside the gene matches: 10. CDR3 coding DNA: TGCAGCGTACTGCCGACAGGGGAGGCCTATGGCTACACCTTC. This codes for CSVLPTGEAYGYTF. The full variable domain, with the rest looked up from reference TRBV29-1 and TRBJ1-2, is SAVISQKPSRDICQRGTSLTIQCQVDSQVTMMFWYRQQPGQSLTLIATANQGSEATYESGFVIDKFPISRPNLTFSTLTVSNMSPEDSSIYLCSVLPTGEAYGYTFGSGTRLTVV.

This chain uses TRBV4-2 with TRBJ2-1; no clear D gene. This CDR3 is built from 12 residues. Germline V gene lookup returns CDR1 LGHNA and CDR2 YNFKEQ. V was shortened by 2 bases and J by 4 bases, with 3 bases between the two germline ends. CDR3 sequence (DNA): TGTGCCAGCAGCCAATCATACAATGAGCAGTTCTTC. Translating gives CASSQSYNEQFF.

The V gene is TRBV6-5, the J gene TRBJ1-1, with 7 nucleotides matching TRBD1. The trim removed 7 bases at V and 4 bases at J, leaving 9 bases unmatched. Germline V lookup: CDR1 MNHEY, CDR2 SVGAGI. This CDR3 is 14 amino acids long. The CDR3 bases are TGTGCCAGCACCACTACAGGGGCGACCACTGAAGCTTTCTTT. The encoded protein is CASTTTGATTEAFF.

This clone was counted once. The V call is TRBV29-1, the J call TRBJ2-1; 7 bases are shared with TRBD2. Unmatched junction bases numbered 4, after V lost 0 bases and J lost 2 bases. The CDR3 has 15 residues. The germline CDR1 and CDR2 sequences are SQVTM and ANQGSEA. The CDR3 DNA reads TGCAGCGTTGAAGATCCTAGCGGCCCCTACAATGAGCAGTTCTTC. Translation: CSVEDPSGPYNEQFF.

The chain links TRBV4-1 to TRBJ2-3; unclear D gene. The CDR3 runs to 16 residues. Between the trimmed V and J ends, which lost 2 bases and 0 bases, there was a span of 12 bases. Germline V lookup: CDR1 MGHRA, CDR2 YSYEKL. The CDR3 loop is CASSQSFRYSTDTQYF. The CDR3 DNA reads TGCGCCAGCAGCCAATCTTTCAGATATAGCACAGATACGCAGTATTTT.

This chain links TRBV30 with TRBJ2-7; D not resolved. Between the trimmed V and J ends, which lost 5 bases and 4 bases, there was a span of 3 bases. CDR1 is GTSNPN, CDR2 SVGIG, per germline (reference sequence). The CDR3 is made up of 9 amino acids. The CDR3 reads CAWYYEQYF. The CDR3 nucleotides read TGTGCCTGGTATTACGAGCAGTACTTC.

The chain couples TRBV7-6 to TRBJ1-1; D call uncertain. CDR1 is SGHVS, CDR2 FNYEAQ, per germline. V shed 1 base and J shed 1 base, with 10 bases lying between them. The CDR3 is 15 amino acids. CDR3 protein: CASSLVPGKNTEAFF. For the CDR3, the DNA is TGTGCCAGCAGCTTAGTTCCGGGGAAGAACACTGAAGCTTTCTTT.

The chain couples TRBV7-9 to TRBJ1-2; 7 nucleotides align to TRBD1. Per germline, CDR1 SEHNR and CDR2 FQNEAQ (reference sequence). The V gene end was trimmed by 5 bases and the J gene end by 4 bases; junction bases not matched to a gene: 10. CDR3 length: 15 amino acids. CDR3 coding DNA: TGTGCCAGCAGCGTAAGCACAGGGGCGCCCTATGGCTACACCTTC. Protein sequence: CASSVSTGAPYGYTF.

The rearrangement uses TRBV9 and TRBJ2-3; 7 bases fit TRBD1. Trimming cost V 4 bases and J 4 bases; bases outside gene matches: 9. Germline assignment: CDR1 SGDLS and CDR2 YYNGEE. This CDR3 is built from 15 residues. CDR3 DNA sequence: TGTGCCAGCAGCCCCCAGACAGGGCGGTCAGATACGCAGTATTTT. It yields the protein CASSPQTGRSDTQYF.

The rearrangement joins TRBV11-2 to TRBJ2-7; D gene ambiguous. V was trimmed by 5 bases and J by 0 bases, leaving 14 bases between them. Germline V CDR1 and CDR2: SGHAT, FQNNGV. The length of the CDR3 is 15 residues. The CDR3 DNA follows: TGTGCCAGCAGCCCCCAGGTGGATAGCTCCTACGAGCAGTACTTC. Protein product: CASSPQVDSSYEQYF. Drawing the rest from reference TRBV11-2 and TRBJ2-7, the complete variable domain is EAGVAQSPRYKIIEKRQSVAFWCNPISGHATLYWYQQILGQGPKLLIQFQNNGVVDDSQLPKDRFSAERLKGVDSTLKIQPAKLEDSAVYLCASSPQVDSSYEQYFGPGTRLTVT.

This chain links TRBV6-5 with TRBJ1-6; no clear D gene. The V end was cut by 4 bases, the J end by 3 bases, with 13 bases between. CDR3 size: 16 residues. Germline values: CDR1 MNHEY, CDR2 SVGAGI. In DNA, the CDR3 is TGTGCCAGCAGTTTTCGGGAGCCTTTCTATAATTCACCCCTCCACTTT. Protein product: CASSFREPFYNSPLHF.

The chain uses TRBV28 and TRBJ1-5, with D unclear. Germline values: CDR1 MDHEN, CDR2 SYDVKM. The CDR3 contains 12 residues. Trimming shortened V by 2 bases and J by 5 bases, and 4 bases separated the two germline ends. The CDR3 sequence: CASSLTHQPQHF. DNA for the CDR3: TGTGCCAGCAGTTTAACACATCAGCCCCAGCATTTT. The whole variable domain, filled in from reference TRBV28 and TRBJ1-5, reads DVKVTQSSRYLVKRTGEKVFLECVQDMDHENMFWYRQDPGLGLRLIYFSYDVKMKEKGDIPEGYSVSREKKERFSLILESASTNQTSMYLCASSLTHQPQHFGDGTRLSIL.

As DNA, the CDR3 is TGTGCCAGCAGTGAATGGGGACAGGGTTACGAGCAGTACTTC. It is translated as CASSEWGQGYEQYF. The V and J genes are TRBV2 and TRBJ2-7; 9 nucleotides match TRBD1. CDR1 is SNHLY, CDR2 FYNNEI, per germline. The CDR3 runs to 14 residues. J gave up 4 bases and V 2 bases, and 3 bases lay outside the gene matches.

This rearrangement joins TRBV18 to TRBJ1-5; 11 bases align to TRBD1. Germline values: CDR1 KGHSH, CDR2 LQKENI. The CDR3 runs to 14 residues. The V segment lost 6 bases and the J segment 7 bases; nucleotides outside the gene matches: 5. The CDR3 DNA reads TGTGCCAGCTCCAGGGACAGGGGGATGCAGCCCCAGCATTTT. Translating gives CASSRDRGMQPQHF.

The chain recombines TRBV30 with TRBJ2-1; the match to TRBD2 covers 11 bases. J was trimmed by 4 bases and V by 5 bases; bases with no gene match: 4. Germline loops: CDR1 GTSNPN, CDR2 SVGIG (reference sequence). This CDR3 spans 14 amino acids. The CDR3 bases are TGTGCCTGGGAGGTAGCGGGGGGGTACAATGAGCAGTTCTTC. Amino acids: CAWEVAGGYNEQFF.

The chain has TRBV6-5 and TRBJ1-5; 7 bases fit TRBD1. Per the germline V gene, CDR1 is MNHEY and CDR2 is SVGAGI. After removal of 6 bases from V and 5 bases from J, the junction contained 7 bases not matched to a gene. The CDR3 contains 14 residues. DNA of the CDR3: TGTGCCAGCAGCCATACAGGGGCGCATCAGCCCCAGCATTTT. This encodes CASSHTGAHQPQHF.